Listed here is a single T cell receptor (beta chain). This sample is part of a study of T cell changes during pregnancy in multiple sclerosis. V was shortened by 6 bases and J by 7 bases, with 25 bases between the two germline ends. Germline V gene sequence: CDR1 SQVTM, CDR2 ANQGSEA. The CDR3 loop spans 15 amino acids. Sequencing was performed with immunoSEQ multiplex PCR; in TCRdb, only in-frame clones are kept and a portion is missing. Of around 65,000 clones listed, 88% were seen once; the top ten hold under 2%. The chain recombines TRBV29-1 with TRBJ2-7; possible D gene TRBD1, 6 bases. The sequencing here drew on peripheral blood, taken in the first trimester of pregnancy. The TCR sequence derives from a female donor with multiple sclerosis, enrolled in a pregnancy study. This CDR3 is CSVAPLGALPEEQYF. Here the CDR3 DNA reads TGCAGCGTCGCCCCGTTGGGGGCCCTACCTGAAGAGCAGTACTTC.